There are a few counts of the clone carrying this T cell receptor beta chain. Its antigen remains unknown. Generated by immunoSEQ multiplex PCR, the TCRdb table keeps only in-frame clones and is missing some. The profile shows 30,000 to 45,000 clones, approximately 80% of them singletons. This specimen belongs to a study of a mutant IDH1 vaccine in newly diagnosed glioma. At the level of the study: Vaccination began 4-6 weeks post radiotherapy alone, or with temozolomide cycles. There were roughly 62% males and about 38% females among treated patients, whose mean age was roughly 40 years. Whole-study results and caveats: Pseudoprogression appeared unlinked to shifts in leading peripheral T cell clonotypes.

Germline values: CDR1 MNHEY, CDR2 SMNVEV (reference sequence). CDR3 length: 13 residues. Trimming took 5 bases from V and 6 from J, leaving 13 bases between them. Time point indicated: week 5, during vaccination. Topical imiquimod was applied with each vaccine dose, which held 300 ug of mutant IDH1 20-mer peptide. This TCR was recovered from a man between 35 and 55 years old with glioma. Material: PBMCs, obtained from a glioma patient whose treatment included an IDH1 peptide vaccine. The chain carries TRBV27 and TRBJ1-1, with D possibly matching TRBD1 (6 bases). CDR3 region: CASSPEGGAEAFF. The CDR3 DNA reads TGTGCCAGCAGTCCCGAGGGGGGGGCTGAAGCTTTCTTT.